This is a list of T cell receptor beta chains from one sample in a study of blood T cell repertoires in COVID-19. Generated by immunoSEQ multiplex PCR, the TCRdb table keeps only in-frame clones and is missing some. This sample yields roughly 250,000 clones, of which approximately 85% are seen a single time; approximately 4% belongs to the top ten. Input material: PBMCs or T cells enriched from blood (not recorded which). Receptors originate from a woman aged 25 to 39 who had recovered from COVID-19. CDR3s include the opening cysteine and the closing phenylalanine or tryptophan. Fields, in order: CDR3 DNA, CDR3 protein, V gene, D gene, J gene, clone size. D genes are given only for firm matches. Rows may omit the clone size; those that give it use once, few, many or a size class.

cdr3_nt: TGTGCCAGCAGCCTGGGGGCAGGATCACCCCTCCACTTT; cdr3_aa: CASSLGAGSPLHF; v_call: TRBV27; d_call: NA; j_call: TRBJ1-6; clone_size: few
cdr3_nt: TGTGCCACCAGAACTAGCGGGAGTTTTAAAGATACGCAGTATTTT; cdr3_aa: CATRTSGSFKDTQYF; v_call: TRBV27; d_call: TRBD2; j_call: TRBJ2-3; clone_size: NA
cdr3_nt: TGTGCCAGCAGCTTAGGACTCTCCTCCTACAATGAGCAGTTCTTC; cdr3_aa: CASSLGLSSYNEQFF; v_call: TRBV7-3; d_call: NA; j_call: TRBJ2-1; clone_size: once
cdr3_nt: TGTGCCAGCCTTTCGACAGGGTCCTACGAGCAGTACTTC; cdr3_aa: CASLSTGSYEQYF; v_call: TRBV28; d_call: TRBD1; j_call: TRBJ2-7; clone_size: NA
cdr3_nt: TGTGCCAGCAGGGCAGGGGGCACTCCTAATGAAAAACTGTTTTTT; cdr3_aa: CASRAGGTPNEKLFF; v_call: TRBV2; d_call: TRBD1; j_call: TRBJ1-4; clone_size: once
cdr3_nt: TGCGCCAGCAGCCATAGTACAGGGGATTCACCCCTCCACTTT; cdr3_aa: CASSHSTGDSPLHF; v_call: TRBV4-1; d_call: TRBD1; j_call: TRBJ1-6; clone_size: NA
cdr3_nt: TGTGCCATCAGTGCTCTTAAAGGGGGAGAGACCCAGTACTTC; cdr3_aa: CAISALKGGETQYF; v_call: TRBV10-3; d_call: NA; j_call: TRBJ2-5; clone_size: NA
cdr3_nt: TGTGCCAGCAGTTCCCAGGGTAATCAGCCCCAGCATTTT; cdr3_aa: CASSSQGNQPQHF; v_call: TRBV6-5; d_call: NA; j_call: TRBJ1-5; clone_size: once
cdr3_nt: TGTGCCAGCAGCCAAGTTAGAGGGAACACTGAAGCTTTCTTT; cdr3_aa: CASSQVRGNTEAFF; v_call: TRBV14; d_call: NA; j_call: TRBJ1-1; clone_size: NA
cdr3_nt: TGTGCCAGCAGAGGGACTAGCGGGGGGCCAGATACGCAGTATTTT; cdr3_aa: CASRGTSGGPDTQYF; v_call: TRBV2; d_call: TRBD2; j_call: TRBJ2-3; clone_size: NA
cdr3_nt: TGTGCCAGTAGTGGGAGGGGCTCGGGCTACACCTTC; cdr3_aa: CASSGRGSGYTF; v_call: TRBV19; d_call: NA; j_call: TRBJ1-2; clone_size: NA
cdr3_nt: TGTGCCACCAGTGATTCAGTAAGAGATACGCAGTATTTT; cdr3_aa: CATSDSVRDTQYF; v_call: TRBV24-1; d_call: NA; j_call: TRBJ2-3; clone_size: NA
cdr3_nt: TGTGCCTGGAGCAACCCGGGACTAGGCAGGTACGAGCAGTACTTC; cdr3_aa: CAWSNPGLGRYEQYF; v_call: TRBV30; d_call: TRBD2; j_call: TRBJ2-7; clone_size: NA
cdr3_nt: TGTGCCAGCAGTCCTGACAGGGCTGGCACAGATACGCAGTATTTT; cdr3_aa: CASSPDRAGTDTQYF; v_call: TRBV28; d_call: TRBD1; j_call: TRBJ2-3; clone_size: NA
cdr3_nt: TGTGCCAGCAGTTTACCGACAGCGAACACTGAAGCTTTCTTT; cdr3_aa: CASSLPTANTEAFF; v_call: TRBV28; d_call: NA; j_call: TRBJ1-1; clone_size: NA
cdr3_nt: TGTGCCAGCAGTTTACGGCAGGGACATGGCCACACCTTC; cdr3_aa: CASSLRQGHGHTF; v_call: TRBV12-3/TRBV12-4; d_call: NA; j_call: TRBJ1-2; clone_size: NA
cdr3_nt: TGTGCCAGCTTCTCCTCAGGGGCAGGCCACTACGAGCAGTACTTC; cdr3_aa: CASFSSGAGHYEQYF; v_call: TRBV28; d_call: NA; j_call: TRBJ2-7; clone_size: few
cdr3_nt: TGTGCCAGCAGTTTCCATCCTACAGGGGTTCGTGGCTACACCTTC; cdr3_aa: CASSFHPTGVRGYTF; v_call: TRBV28; d_call: TRBD1; j_call: TRBJ1-2; clone_size: NA
cdr3_nt: TGTGCCAGCAGCTCTAGATCCACAGGGGATTCGAACACCGGGGAGCTGTTTTTT; cdr3_aa: CASSSRSTGDSNTGELFF; v_call: TRBV7-9; d_call: TRBD1; j_call: TRBJ2-2; clone_size: NA
cdr3_nt: TGTGCCAGCAGCCGTCCCGGGACAGGGGGCGGTGAAAAACTGTTTTTT; cdr3_aa: CASSRPGTGGGEKLFF; v_call: TRBV25-1; d_call: TRBD1; j_call: TRBJ1-4; clone_size: NA
cdr3_nt: TGTGCCAGCAGTTACAATCCGGGGTTGTTCGGGGAGCTGTTTTTT; cdr3_aa: CASSYNPGLFGELFF; v_call: TRBV6-5; d_call: NA; j_call: TRBJ2-2; clone_size: NA
cdr3_nt: TGTGCCAGCAGTTCTCAGGGGACCTATGGCTACACCTTC; cdr3_aa: CASSSQGTYGYTF; v_call: TRBV12-3/TRBV12-4; d_call: NA; j_call: TRBJ1-2; clone_size: NA
cdr3_nt: TGTGCCAGCAGCCCTAGACCGATACCTAACTATGGCTACACCTTC; cdr3_aa: CASSPRPIPNYGYTF; v_call: TRBV7-8; d_call: NA; j_call: TRBJ1-2; clone_size: NA
cdr3_nt: TGTGCCAGCAGCACGGGGAGGAAGACTAATGAAAAACTGTTTTTT; cdr3_aa: CASSTGRKTNEKLFF; v_call: TRBV5-6; d_call: NA; j_call: TRBJ1-4; clone_size: NA
cdr3_nt: TGTGCCACCAGTGCGGGTGTACAGGCTGATGAAAAACTGTTTTTT; cdr3_aa: CATSAGVQADEKLFF; v_call: TRBV24-1; d_call: NA; j_call: TRBJ1-4; clone_size: once
cdr3_nt: TGTGCCAGCAGTTACTCTCGGGTCTACAATGAGCAGTTCTTC; cdr3_aa: CASSYSRVYNEQFF; v_call: TRBV6-6; d_call: NA; j_call: TRBJ2-1; clone_size: few
cdr3_nt: TGCGCCAGCAGTGAGTCTACAGGGGTTTTCGGAGCTTTCTTT; cdr3_aa: CASSESTGVFGAFF; v_call: TRBV10-2; d_call: TRBD1; j_call: TRBJ1-1; clone_size: NA
cdr3_nt: TGTGCCAGCAGCCAAGAACCAGGGGTTGAAGCTTTCTTT; cdr3_aa: CASSQEPGVEAFF; v_call: TRBV3-1/TRBV3-2; d_call: NA; j_call: TRBJ1-1; clone_size: NA
cdr3_nt: TGTGCCAGCAGCGAATATAGCGATGAGCAGTTCTTC; cdr3_aa: CASSEYSDEQFF; v_call: TRBV3-1/TRBV3-2; d_call: NA; j_call: TRBJ2-1; clone_size: few
cdr3_nt: TGTGCCAGCAGTTATTCGGCTAGTGCCGGGGAGCTGTTTTTT; cdr3_aa: CASSYSASAGELFF; v_call: TRBV6-5; d_call: NA; j_call: TRBJ2-2; clone_size: NA
cdr3_nt: TGCGCCAGCAGCCAAGATCCAGGGACAGGGTCCTACGAGCAGTACTTC; cdr3_aa: CASSQDPGTGSYEQYF; v_call: TRBV4-1; d_call: TRBD1; j_call: TRBJ2-7; clone_size: NA
cdr3_nt: TGTGCCAGCAGCTTGGGCGCTGGGACTAGGGTTTTAAATGAGCAGTTCTTC; cdr3_aa: CASSLGAGTRVLNEQFF; v_call: TRBV5-4; d_call: TRBD2; j_call: TRBJ2-1; clone_size: once
cdr3_nt: TGTGCCAGCAGCGTAGTGGGTGCGGGAGGGCCGAAGACCCAGTACTTC; cdr3_aa: CASSVVGAGGPKTQYF; v_call: TRBV9; d_call: TRBD2; j_call: TRBJ2-5; clone_size: NA
cdr3_nt: TGTGCCAGCAGCCGTACGGGACAGAACCCTTACTATAGCAATCAGCCCCAGCATTTT; cdr3_aa: CASSRTGQNPYYSNQPQHF; v_call: TRBV28; d_call: TRBD1; j_call: TRBJ1-5; clone_size: NA
cdr3_nt: TGTGCCAGCAAATGGGGGGGATCGGATACCGGGGAGCTGTTTTTT; cdr3_aa: CASKWGGSDTGELFF; v_call: TRBV28; d_call: TRBD2; j_call: TRBJ2-2; clone_size: NA
cdr3_nt: TGCAGCGTTGGTAGGGAGTCGTCTGAAGCTTTCTTT; cdr3_aa: CSVGRESSEAFF; v_call: TRBV29-1; d_call: NA; j_call: TRBJ1-1; clone_size: NA
cdr3_nt: TGTGCCAGCAACCCAGGGACAGGGTTAAATCAGCCCCAGCATTTT; cdr3_aa: CASNPGTGLNQPQHF; v_call: TRBV28; d_call: TRBD1; j_call: TRBJ1-5; clone_size: NA
cdr3_nt: TGTGCCAGCAGCCTGAAATACGGGAATGAGCAGTTCTTC; cdr3_aa: CASSLKYGNEQFF; v_call: TRBV7-8; d_call: NA; j_call: TRBJ2-1; clone_size: NA
cdr3_nt: TGTGCCAGCAGCCGACGGGAGGGCCGAAATACGCAGTATTTT; cdr3_aa: CASSRREGRNTQYF; v_call: TRBV3-1/TRBV3-2; d_call: TRBD2; j_call: TRBJ2-3; clone_size: NA
cdr3_nt: TGTGCCAGCAGCCGTCAAGCGGGCTCCGGAGAGACCCAGTACTTC; cdr3_aa: CASSRQAGSGETQYF; v_call: TRBV7-3; d_call: NA; j_call: TRBJ2-5; clone_size: NA
cdr3_nt: TGTGCCAGCAGCGTTGCTCGACAGGACACTGAAGCTTTCTTT; cdr3_aa: CASSVARQDTEAFF; v_call: TRBV9; d_call: NA; j_call: TRBJ1-1; clone_size: NA
cdr3_nt: TGTGCCAGCAGTGAAGCAAGAGGCTTTCGAACTGAAGCTTTCTTT; cdr3_aa: CASSEARGFRTEAFF; v_call: TRBV2; d_call: NA; j_call: TRBJ1-1; clone_size: NA
cdr3_nt: TGCGCCAGCAGCCGCATGCGGGACAGGGGAAGTGAAAAACTGTTTTTT; cdr3_aa: CASSRMRDRGSEKLFF; v_call: TRBV4-1; d_call: TRBD1; j_call: TRBJ1-4; clone_size: NA
cdr3_nt: TGCGCCAGCATCTCAAGGGGGAAAAACACTGAAGCTTTCTTT; cdr3_aa: CASISRGKNTEAFF; v_call: TRBV4-1; d_call: NA; j_call: TRBJ1-1; clone_size: few
cdr3_nt: TGTGCCAGCAGTACCCTGACTAGCGGGAGCCTTTGGTTGCGGGAGCAGTACTTC; cdr3_aa: CASSTLTSGSLWLREQYF; v_call: TRBV27; d_call: TRBD2; j_call: TRBJ2-7; clone_size: NA
cdr3_nt: TGTGCCAGCAGACCGAGAAGGACAGGGGGCCGGTCTGGCTACACCTTC; cdr3_aa: CASRPRRTGGRSGYTF; v_call: TRBV2; d_call: TRBD1; j_call: TRBJ1-2; clone_size: NA
cdr3_nt: TGTGCCACCAGTGATTCAAGGCCACTAGCGGGATACAATGAGCAGTTCTTC; cdr3_aa: CATSDSRPLAGYNEQFF; v_call: TRBV24-1; d_call: TRBD2; j_call: TRBJ2-1; clone_size: NA
cdr3_nt: TGCGCCAACTTCGACAGGGGCGGCTATGGCTACACCTTC; cdr3_aa: CANFDRGGYGYTF; v_call: TRBV10-1; d_call: TRBD1; j_call: TRBJ1-2; clone_size: once
cdr3_nt: TGCGCCAGCAGCTTGGAGGGACAGGGTAATTCACCCCTCCACTTT; cdr3_aa: CASSLEGQGNSPLHF; v_call: TRBV5-1; d_call: TRBD1; j_call: TRBJ1-6; clone_size: NA
cdr3_nt: TGTGCCAGCAGCGACAGAAACTCTGGAAACACCATATATTTT; cdr3_aa: CASSDRNSGNTIYF; v_call: TRBV28; d_call: NA; j_call: TRBJ1-3; clone_size: NA
cdr3_nt: TGTGCCAGCAGGGGGACAGGGAGTAACAATGAGCAGTTCTTC; cdr3_aa: CASRGTGSNNEQFF; v_call: TRBV6-5; d_call: TRBD1; j_call: TRBJ2-1; clone_size: NA
cdr3_nt: TGTGCCAGCTCATCTAACGACAGGGGGCTTACCTACGAGCAGTACTTC; cdr3_aa: CASSSNDRGLTYEQYF; v_call: TRBV18; d_call: TRBD1; j_call: TRBJ2-7; clone_size: few
cdr3_nt: TGTGCCAGCAGCAACACGGACACAGGGGCCTACGAGCAGTACTTC; cdr3_aa: CASSNTDTGAYEQYF; v_call: TRBV28; d_call: TRBD1; j_call: TRBJ2-7; clone_size: few
cdr3_nt: TGTGCCAGCAGGCCCGGGACTAGGGTCTATGAGCAGTTCTTC; cdr3_aa: CASRPGTRVYEQFF; v_call: TRBV28; d_call: TRBD2; j_call: TRBJ2-1; clone_size: NA
cdr3_nt: TGTGCCAGCAGCTTGGGGACATCGGAAGCTTTCTTT; cdr3_aa: CASSLGTSEAFF; v_call: TRBV5-6; d_call: NA; j_call: TRBJ1-1; clone_size: NA
cdr3_nt: TGTGCCAGCAGCCGTCTAGCGGGAGTAAAGACAGATACGCAGTATTTT; cdr3_aa: CASSRLAGVKTDTQYF; v_call: TRBV11-3; d_call: TRBD2; j_call: TRBJ2-3; clone_size: NA
cdr3_nt: TGTGCCAGCAGCTCGCCCGGGGCCTACAATGAGCAGTTCTTC; cdr3_aa: CASSSPGAYNEQFF; v_call: TRBV7-3; d_call: NA; j_call: TRBJ2-1; clone_size: NA
cdr3_nt: TGTGCCAGCAGTTACTCCTACTATCAGTACTTC; cdr3_aa: CASSYSYYQYF; v_call: TRBV6-2/TRBV6-3; d_call: NA; j_call: TRBJ2-7; clone_size: NA
cdr3_nt: TGTGCCAGCAGTAAGGAGGCAGGGGATAAGCCCCAGCATTTT; cdr3_aa: CASSKEAGDKPQHF; v_call: TRBV28; d_call: NA; j_call: TRBJ1-5; clone_size: NA
cdr3_nt: TGTGCCAGCAGTTTATTTCGGGTTGGAAACACCATATATTTT; cdr3_aa: CASSLFRVGNTIYF; v_call: TRBV28; d_call: NA; j_call: TRBJ1-3; clone_size: NA